The rows below give T cell receptor beta chains drawn from one sample of a study of T-cell reconstitution after alpha-beta-depleted transplantation in children. TCRdb reprocessed the PCR reads with MiXCR, giving one entry per CDR3 protein. The table has roughly 350,000 distinct CDR3 sequences, 10% seen once. The sample was PBMCs from the stem cell graft donor, taken from the stem cell graft. The receptors stem from a human donor who donated a stem cell graft to a child with acute lymphoblastic leukemia. CDR3s include the opening cysteine and the closing phenylalanine or tryptophan. The D gene is left open where the match is weak. Expanded clones get a size class; other rows say once, few or many, or leave the size out.

j_gene,abundance,d_gene,v_gene,CDR3nt,CDR3aa
TRBJ2-7,many,TRBD1,TRBV12-3/TRBV12-4,TGTGCCAGCAGTGCTCCGGGACAGGGGTACCACGAGCAGTACTTC,CASSAPGQGYHEQYF
TRBJ1-6,few,TRBD1,TRBV27,TGTGCCAGCAGTTTGATGCAGGGGGCTTCCTATAATTCACCCCTCCACTTT,CASSLMQGASYNSPLHF
TRBJ2-1,-,TRBD2,TRBV27,TGTGCCAGCACCACATCGGGACTAGCGGGAGGGTTGAGCTCCTACAATGAGCAGTTCTTC,CASTTSGLAGGLSSYNEQFF
TRBJ2-5,many,-,TRBV27,TGTGCCAGCAGTCCCGCCGGGGTCCAAGAGACCCAGTACTTC,CASSPAGVQETQYF
TRBJ2-1,-,-,TRBV12-3/TRBV12-4,TGTGCCAGCAGTTTAGTCTCTAGGCTAGCGCCACTAACCTACAATGAGCAGTTCTTC,CASSLVSRLAPLTYNEQFF
TRBJ2-7,few,-,TRBV7-2,TGTGCCAGCAGCTTAATAGCCGGGGCGAACTACGAGCAGTACTTC,CASSLIAGANYEQYF
TRBJ2-2,few,TRBD1,TRBV5-1,TGCGCCAGCAGCTATCGACAGGGGGCTGGCGGGGAGCTGTTTTTT,CASSYRQGAGGELFF
TRBJ2-4,-,-,TRBV5-1,TGCGCCAGCAGTCACATGGACCCTAAAAACATTCAGTACTTC,CASSHMDPKNIQYF
TRBJ2-1,few,TRBD1,TRBV4-1,TGCGCCAGCAGCCAGATCGAGACAGGGGGGGCCTACAATGAGCAGTTCTTC,CASSQIETGGAYNEQFF
TRBJ1-4,-,-,TRBV4-3,TGCGCCAGCAGCCAAGAACCCCGATCAGATTCAACTAATGAAAAACTGTTTTTT,CASSQEPRSDSTNEKLFF